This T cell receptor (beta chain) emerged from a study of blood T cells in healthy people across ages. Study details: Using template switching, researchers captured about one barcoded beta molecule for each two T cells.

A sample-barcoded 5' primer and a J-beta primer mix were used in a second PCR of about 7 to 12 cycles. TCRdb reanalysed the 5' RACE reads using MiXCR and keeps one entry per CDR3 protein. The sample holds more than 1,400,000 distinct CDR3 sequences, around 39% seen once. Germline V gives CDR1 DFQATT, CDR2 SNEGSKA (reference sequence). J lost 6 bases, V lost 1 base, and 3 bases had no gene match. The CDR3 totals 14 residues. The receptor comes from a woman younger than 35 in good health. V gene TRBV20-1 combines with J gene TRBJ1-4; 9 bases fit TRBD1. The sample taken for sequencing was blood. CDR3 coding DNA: TGCAGTGCTAGAGCGGGACAGGGCCATGAAAAACTGTTTTTT. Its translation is CSARAGQGHEKLFF.